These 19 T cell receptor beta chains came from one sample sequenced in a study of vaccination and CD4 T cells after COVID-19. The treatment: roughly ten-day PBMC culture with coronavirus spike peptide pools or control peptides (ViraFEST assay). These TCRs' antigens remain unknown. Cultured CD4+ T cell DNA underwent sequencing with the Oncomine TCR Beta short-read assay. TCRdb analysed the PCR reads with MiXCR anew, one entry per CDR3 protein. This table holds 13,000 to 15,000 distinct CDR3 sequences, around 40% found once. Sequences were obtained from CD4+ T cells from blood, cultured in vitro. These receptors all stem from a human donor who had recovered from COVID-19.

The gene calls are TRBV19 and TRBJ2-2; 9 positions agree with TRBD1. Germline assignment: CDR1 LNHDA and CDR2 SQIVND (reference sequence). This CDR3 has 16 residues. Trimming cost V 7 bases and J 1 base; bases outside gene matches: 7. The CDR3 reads CASIRPGQGNTGELFF. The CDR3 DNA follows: TGTGCCAGTATCCGCCCGGGACAGGGGAACACCGGGGAGCTGTTTTTT.

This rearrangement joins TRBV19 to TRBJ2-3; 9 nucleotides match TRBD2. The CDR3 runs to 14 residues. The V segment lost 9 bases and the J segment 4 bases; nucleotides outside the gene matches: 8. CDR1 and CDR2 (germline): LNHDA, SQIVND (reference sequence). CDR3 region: CASLQTSGSDTQYF. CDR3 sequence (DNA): TGTGCCAGCTTACAGACTAGCGGATCAGATACGCAGTATTTT. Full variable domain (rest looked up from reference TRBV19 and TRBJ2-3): DGGITQSPKYLFRKEGQNVTLSCEQNLNHDAMYWYRQDPGQGLRLIYYSQIVNDFQKGDIAEGYSVSREKKESFPLTVTSAQKNPTAFYLCASLQTSGSDTQYFGPGTRLTVL.

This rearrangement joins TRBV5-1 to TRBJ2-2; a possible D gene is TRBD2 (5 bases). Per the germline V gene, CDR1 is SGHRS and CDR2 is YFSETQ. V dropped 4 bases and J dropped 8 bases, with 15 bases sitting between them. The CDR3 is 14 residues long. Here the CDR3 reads CASSPRDGEGELFF. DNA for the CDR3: TGCGCCAGCAGCCCCCGAGACGGGGAAGGGGAGCTGTTTTTT.

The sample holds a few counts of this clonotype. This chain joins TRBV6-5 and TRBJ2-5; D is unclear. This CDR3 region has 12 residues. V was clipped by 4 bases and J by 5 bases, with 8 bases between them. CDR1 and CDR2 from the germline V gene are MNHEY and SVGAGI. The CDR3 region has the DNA TGTGCCAGCAGTTCTACCGCGGAGACCCAGTACTTC. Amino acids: CASSSTAETQYF.

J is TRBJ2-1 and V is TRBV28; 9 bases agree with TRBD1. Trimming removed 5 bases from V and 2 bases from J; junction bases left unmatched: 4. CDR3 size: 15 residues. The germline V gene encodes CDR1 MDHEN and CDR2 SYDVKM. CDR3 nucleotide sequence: TGTGCCAGCAGTCAACAGGGGGCGGCCTACAATGAGCAGTTCTTC. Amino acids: CASSQQGAAYNEQFF.

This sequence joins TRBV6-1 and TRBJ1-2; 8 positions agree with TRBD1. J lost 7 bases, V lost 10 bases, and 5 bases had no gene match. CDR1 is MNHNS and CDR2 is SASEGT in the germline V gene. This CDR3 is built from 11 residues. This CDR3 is CATRTGSGYTF. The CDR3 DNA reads TGTGCCACCCGGACAGGGTCTGGCTACACCTTC.

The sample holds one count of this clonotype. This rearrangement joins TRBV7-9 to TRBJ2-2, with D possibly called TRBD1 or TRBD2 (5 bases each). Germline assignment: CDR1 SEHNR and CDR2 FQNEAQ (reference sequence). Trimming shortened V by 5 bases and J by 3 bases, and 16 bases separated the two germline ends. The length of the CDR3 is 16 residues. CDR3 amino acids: CASSPPGAWDTGELFF. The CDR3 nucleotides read TGTGCCAGCAGCCCCCCCGGGGCTTGGGACACCGGGGAGCTGTTTTTT.

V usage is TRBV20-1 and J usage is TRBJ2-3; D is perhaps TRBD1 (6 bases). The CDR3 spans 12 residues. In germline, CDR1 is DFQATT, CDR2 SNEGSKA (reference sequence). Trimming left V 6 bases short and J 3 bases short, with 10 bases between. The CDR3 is CSAPTGTDTQYF. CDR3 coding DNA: TGCAGTGCGCCGACAGGAACAGATACGCAGTATTTT.

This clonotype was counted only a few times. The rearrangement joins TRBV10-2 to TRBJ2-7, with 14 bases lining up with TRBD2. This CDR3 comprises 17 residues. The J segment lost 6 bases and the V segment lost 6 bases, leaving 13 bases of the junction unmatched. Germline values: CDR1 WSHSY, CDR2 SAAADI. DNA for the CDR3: TGCGCCAGCAGCTGGGGACTAGCGGGAGCTGAGAGCGCCGAGCAGTACTTC. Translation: CASSWGLAGAESAEQYF.

CDR3 DNA sequence: TGTGCCAGCAGCGTAATGGATGAGCAGTTCTTC. It translates to CASSVMDEQFF. The chain recombines TRBV9 with TRBJ2-1; no clear D gene. Germline CDR1 SGDLS, CDR2 YYNGEE. The V end was cut by 1 base, the J end by 8 bases, with 4 bases between. The length of the CDR3 is 11 residues.

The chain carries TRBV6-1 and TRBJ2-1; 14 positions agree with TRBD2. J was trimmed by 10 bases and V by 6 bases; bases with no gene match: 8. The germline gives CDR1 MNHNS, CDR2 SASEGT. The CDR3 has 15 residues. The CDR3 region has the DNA TGTGCCAGCAGGACGGGACTAGCGGGAGTCTTGGAGCAGTTCTTC. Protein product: CASRTGLAGVLEQFF.

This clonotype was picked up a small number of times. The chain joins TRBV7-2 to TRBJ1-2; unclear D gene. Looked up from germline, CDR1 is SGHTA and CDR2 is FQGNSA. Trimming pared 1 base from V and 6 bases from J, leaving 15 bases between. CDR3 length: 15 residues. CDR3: CASSLEPAGFDGYTF. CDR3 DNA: TGTGCCAGCAGCTTAGAACCAGCCGGATTTGATGGCTACACCTTC.

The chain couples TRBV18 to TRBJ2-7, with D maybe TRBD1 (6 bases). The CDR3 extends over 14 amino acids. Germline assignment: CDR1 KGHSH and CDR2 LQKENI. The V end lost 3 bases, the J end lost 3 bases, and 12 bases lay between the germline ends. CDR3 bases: TGTGCCAGCTCACCGGGGCAGGGGTTCTACGAGCAGTACTTC. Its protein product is CASSPGQGFYEQYF.

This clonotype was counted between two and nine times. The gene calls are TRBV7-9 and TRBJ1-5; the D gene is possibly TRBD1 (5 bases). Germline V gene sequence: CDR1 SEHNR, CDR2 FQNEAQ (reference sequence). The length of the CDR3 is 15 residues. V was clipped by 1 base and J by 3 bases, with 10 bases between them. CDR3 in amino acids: CASSLGQSDNQPQHF. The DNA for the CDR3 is TGTGCCAGCAGCTTAGGACAGTCCGACAATCAGCCCCAGCATTTT.

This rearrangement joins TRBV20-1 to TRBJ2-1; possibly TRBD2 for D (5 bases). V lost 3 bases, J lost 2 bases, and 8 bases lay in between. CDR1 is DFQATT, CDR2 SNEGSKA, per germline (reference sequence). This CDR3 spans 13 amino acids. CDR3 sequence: CSASDYPYNEQFF. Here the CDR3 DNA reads TGCAGTGCTAGCGACTATCCCTACAATGAGCAGTTCTTC.

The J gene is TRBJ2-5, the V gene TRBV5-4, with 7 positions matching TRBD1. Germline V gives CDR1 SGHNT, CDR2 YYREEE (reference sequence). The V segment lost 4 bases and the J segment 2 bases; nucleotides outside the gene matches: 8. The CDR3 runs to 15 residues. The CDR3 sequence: CASSTPTRGQETQYF. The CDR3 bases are TGTGCCAGCAGCACCCCAACCAGGGGGCAAGAGACCCAGTACTTC.

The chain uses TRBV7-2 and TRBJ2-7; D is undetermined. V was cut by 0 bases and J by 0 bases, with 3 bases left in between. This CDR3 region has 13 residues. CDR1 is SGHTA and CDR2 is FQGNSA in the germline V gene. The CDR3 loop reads CASSLARSYEQYF. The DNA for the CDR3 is TGTGCCAGCAGCTTAGCCCGCTCCTACGAGCAGTACTTC.

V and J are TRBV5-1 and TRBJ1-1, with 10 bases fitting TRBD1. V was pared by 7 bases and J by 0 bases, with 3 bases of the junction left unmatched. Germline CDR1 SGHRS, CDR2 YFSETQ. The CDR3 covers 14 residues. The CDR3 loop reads CASGTGDVNTEAFF. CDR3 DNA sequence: TGCGCCAGCGGGACAGGGGACGTGAACACTGAAGCTTTCTTT.

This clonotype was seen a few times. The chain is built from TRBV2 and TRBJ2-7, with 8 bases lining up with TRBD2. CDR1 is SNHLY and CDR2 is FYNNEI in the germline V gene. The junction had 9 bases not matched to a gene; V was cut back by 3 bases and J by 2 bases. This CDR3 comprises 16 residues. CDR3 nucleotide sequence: TGTGCCAGCAGTGATGATGGAGCGGGAGCAACCTACGAGCAGTACTTC. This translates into CASSDDGAGATYEQYF.